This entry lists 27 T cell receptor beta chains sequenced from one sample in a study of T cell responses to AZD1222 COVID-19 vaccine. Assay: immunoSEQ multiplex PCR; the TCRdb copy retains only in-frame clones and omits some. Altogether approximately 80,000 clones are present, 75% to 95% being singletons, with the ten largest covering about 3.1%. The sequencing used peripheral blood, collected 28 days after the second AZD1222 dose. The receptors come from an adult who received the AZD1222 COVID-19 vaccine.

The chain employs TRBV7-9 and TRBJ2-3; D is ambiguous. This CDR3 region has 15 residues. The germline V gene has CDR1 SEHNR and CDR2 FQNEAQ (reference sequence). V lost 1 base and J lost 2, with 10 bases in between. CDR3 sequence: CASSLERAVTDTQYF. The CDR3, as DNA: TGTGCCAGCAGCTTAGAGCGAGCCGTCACAGATACGCAGTATTTT. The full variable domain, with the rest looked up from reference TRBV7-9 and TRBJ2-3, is DTGVSQNPRHKITKRGQNVTFRCDPISEHNRLYWYRQTLGQGPEFLTYFQNEAQLEKSRLLSDRFSAERPKGSFSTLEIQRTEQGDSAMYLCASSLERAVTDTQYFGPGTRLTVL.

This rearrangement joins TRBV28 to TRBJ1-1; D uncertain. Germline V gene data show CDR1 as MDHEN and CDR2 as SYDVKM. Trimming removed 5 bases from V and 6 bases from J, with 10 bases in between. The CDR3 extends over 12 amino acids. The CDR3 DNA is TGTGCCAGCAGTCCTGTTGGGGCTGAAGCTTTCTTT. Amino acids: CASSPVGAEAFF.

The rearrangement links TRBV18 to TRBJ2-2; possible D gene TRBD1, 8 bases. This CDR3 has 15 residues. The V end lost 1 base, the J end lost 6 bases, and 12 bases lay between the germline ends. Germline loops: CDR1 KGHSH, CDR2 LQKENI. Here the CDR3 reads CASSPRQGRAGELFF. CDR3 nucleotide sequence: TGTGCCAGCTCACCACGACAGGGGAGGGCCGGGGAGCTGTTTTTT.

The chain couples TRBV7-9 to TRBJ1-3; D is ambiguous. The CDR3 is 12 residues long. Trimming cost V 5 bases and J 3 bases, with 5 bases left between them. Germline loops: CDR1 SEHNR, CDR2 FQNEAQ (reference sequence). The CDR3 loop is CASSRDGNTIYF. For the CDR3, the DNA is TGTGCCAGCAGCCGAGATGGAAACACCATATATTTT.

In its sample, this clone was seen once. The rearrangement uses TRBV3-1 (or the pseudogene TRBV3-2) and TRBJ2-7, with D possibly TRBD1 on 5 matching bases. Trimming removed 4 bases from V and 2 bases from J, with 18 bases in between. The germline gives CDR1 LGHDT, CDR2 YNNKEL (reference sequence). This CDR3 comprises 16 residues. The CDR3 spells CASSRLGPPVPYEQYF. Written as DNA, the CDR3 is TGTGCCAGCAGCCGCTTGGGGCCTCCGGTGCCCTACGAGCAGTACTTC.

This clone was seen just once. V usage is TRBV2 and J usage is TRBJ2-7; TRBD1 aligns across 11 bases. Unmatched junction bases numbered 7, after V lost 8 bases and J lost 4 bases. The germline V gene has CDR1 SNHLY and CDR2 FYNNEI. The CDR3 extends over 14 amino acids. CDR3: CASDEDRGPYEQYF. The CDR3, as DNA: TGTGCCAGCGACGAGGACAGGGGGCCTTACGAGCAGTACTTC.

The CDR3 DNA reads as TGTGCCAGCAGCGTAGGTACGGGCAGTGGAGGTTTTTATGAAAAACTGTTTTTT. Translated, it gives CASSVGTGSGGFYEKLFF. The V gene is TRBV9, the J gene TRBJ1-4; D remains ambiguous. The CDR3 loop spans 18 amino acids. The V gene lost 0 bases and the J gene lost 6 bases, with 21 bases spanning the gap. In germline, CDR1 is SGDLS, CDR2 YYNGEE.

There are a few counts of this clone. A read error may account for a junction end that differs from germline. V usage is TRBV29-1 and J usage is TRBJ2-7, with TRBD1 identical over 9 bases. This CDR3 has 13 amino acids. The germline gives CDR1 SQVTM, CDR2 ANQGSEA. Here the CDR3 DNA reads TGCAGCGTCGAAGGACAGGGGCTCTACGAGCAGTACTTC. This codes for CSVEGQGLYEQYF.

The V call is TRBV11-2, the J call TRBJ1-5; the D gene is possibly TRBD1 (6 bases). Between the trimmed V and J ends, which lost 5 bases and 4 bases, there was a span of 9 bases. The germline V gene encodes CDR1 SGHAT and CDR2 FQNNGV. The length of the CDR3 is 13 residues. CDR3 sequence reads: CASSEDRNQPQHF. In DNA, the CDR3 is TGTGCCAGCAGCGAGGACAGAAATCAGCCCCAGCATTTT.

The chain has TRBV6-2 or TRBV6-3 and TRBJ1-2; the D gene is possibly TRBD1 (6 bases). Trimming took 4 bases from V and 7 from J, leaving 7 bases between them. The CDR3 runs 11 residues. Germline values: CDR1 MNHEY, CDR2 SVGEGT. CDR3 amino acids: CASSLGAGYTF. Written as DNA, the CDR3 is TGTGCCAGCAGTTTGGGGGCTGGCTACACCTTC.

CDR3 residues: CASSQEGYRDEQYF. Here the CDR3 DNA reads TGTGCCAGCAGCCAAGAGGGCTACAGGGACGAGCAGTACTTC. V gene TRBV3-1 (or the pseudogene TRBV3-2) combines with J gene TRBJ2-7; tentative D call: TRBD1 (6 bases). The CDR3 runs to 14 residues. V lost 0 bases and J lost 5, with 11 bases in between. Germline lookup yields CDR1 LGHDT and CDR2 YNNKEL (reference sequence).

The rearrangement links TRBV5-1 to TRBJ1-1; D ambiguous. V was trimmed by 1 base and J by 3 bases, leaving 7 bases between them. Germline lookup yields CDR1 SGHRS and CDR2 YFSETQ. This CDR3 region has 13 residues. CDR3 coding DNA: TGCGCCAGCAGCTTGATCGAGGACACTGAAGCTTTCTTT. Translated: CASSLIEDTEAFF.

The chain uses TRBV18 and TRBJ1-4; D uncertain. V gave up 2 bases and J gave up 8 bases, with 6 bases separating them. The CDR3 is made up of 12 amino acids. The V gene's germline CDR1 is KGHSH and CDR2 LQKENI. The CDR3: CASSPSSEKLFF. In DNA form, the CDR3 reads TGTGCCAGCTCACCAAGTTCCGAAAAACTGTTTTTT.

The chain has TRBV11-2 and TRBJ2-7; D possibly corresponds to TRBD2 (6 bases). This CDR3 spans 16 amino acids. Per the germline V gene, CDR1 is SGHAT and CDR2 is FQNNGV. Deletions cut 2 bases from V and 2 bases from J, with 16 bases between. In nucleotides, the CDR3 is TGTGCCAGCAGCTTACACTCGGGCGGGGCCACCTACGAGCAGTACTTC. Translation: CASSLHSGGATYEQYF.

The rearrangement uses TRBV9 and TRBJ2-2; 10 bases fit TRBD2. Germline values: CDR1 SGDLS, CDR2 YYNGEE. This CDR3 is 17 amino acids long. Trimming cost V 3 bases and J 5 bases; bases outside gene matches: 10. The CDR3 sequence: CASSGQAGGPETGELFF. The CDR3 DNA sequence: TGTGCCAGCAGCGGTCAAGCGGGAGGGCCTGAGACCGGGGAGCTGTTTTTT.

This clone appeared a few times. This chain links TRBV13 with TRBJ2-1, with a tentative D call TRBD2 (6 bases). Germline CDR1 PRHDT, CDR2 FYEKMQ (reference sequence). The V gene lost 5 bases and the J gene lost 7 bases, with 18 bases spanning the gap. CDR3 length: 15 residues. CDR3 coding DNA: TGTGCCAGCAGCCCGCGGGGCGAAGCGGCAAATGAGCAGTTCTTC. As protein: CASSPRGEAANEQFF.

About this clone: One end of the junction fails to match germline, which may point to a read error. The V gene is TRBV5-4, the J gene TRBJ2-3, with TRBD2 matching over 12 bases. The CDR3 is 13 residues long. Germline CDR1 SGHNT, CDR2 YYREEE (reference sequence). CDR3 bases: TGTGCCAGCAGCGGGGGGACTAGCGGGCCGATTAACTTT. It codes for CASSGGTSGPINF.

CDR3 nucleotides: TGTGCCATAGGAGCAGATACGCAGTATTTT. Protein sequence: CAIGADTQYF. The chain carries TRBV19 and TRBJ2-3, with D hard to call. The CDR3 contains 10 residues. Germline CDR1 and CDR2: LNHDA and SQIVND (reference sequence). Trimming shortened V by 10 bases and J by 4 bases, and 6 bases separated the two germline ends.

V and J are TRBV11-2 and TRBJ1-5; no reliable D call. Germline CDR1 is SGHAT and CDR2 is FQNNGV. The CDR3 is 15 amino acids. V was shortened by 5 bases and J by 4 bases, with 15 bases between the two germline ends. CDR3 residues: CASSQAGAVNQPQHF. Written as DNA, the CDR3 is TGTGCCAGCAGCCAAGCAGGTGCCGTTAATCAGCCCCAGCATTTT.

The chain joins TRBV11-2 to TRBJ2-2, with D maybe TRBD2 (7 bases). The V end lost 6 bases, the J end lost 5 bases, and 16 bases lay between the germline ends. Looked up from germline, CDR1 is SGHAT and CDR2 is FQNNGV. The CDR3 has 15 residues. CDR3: CASRLEGGRTGELFF. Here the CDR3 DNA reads TGTGCCAGCAGACTTGAGGGGGGGCGAACCGGGGAGCTGTTTTTT.

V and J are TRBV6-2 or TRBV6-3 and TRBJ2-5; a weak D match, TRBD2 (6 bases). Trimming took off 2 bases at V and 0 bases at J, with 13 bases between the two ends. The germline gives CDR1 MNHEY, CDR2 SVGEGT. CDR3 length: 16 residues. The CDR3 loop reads CASSYAAVADQETQYF. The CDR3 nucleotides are TGTGCCAGCAGTTACGCCGCGGTAGCGGACCAAGAGACCCAGTACTTC.

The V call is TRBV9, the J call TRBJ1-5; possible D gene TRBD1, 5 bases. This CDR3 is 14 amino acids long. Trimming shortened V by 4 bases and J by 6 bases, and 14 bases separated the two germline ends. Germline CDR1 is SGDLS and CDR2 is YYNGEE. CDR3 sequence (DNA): TGTGCCAGCAGCAGCAGGGAAGGGGTTCAGCCCCAGCATTTT. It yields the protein CASSSREGVQPQHF. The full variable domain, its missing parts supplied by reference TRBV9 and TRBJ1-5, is DSGVTQTPKHLITATGQRVTLRCSPRSGDLSVYWYQQSLDQGLQFLIQYYNGEERAKGNILERFSAQQFPDLHSELNLSSLELGDSALYFCASSSREGVQPQHFGDGTRLSIL.

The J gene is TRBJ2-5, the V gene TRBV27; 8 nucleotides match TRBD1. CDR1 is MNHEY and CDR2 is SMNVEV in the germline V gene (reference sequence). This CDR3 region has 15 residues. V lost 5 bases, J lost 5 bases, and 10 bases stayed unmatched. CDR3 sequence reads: CASSDQQGGKETQYF. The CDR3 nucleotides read TGTGCCAGCAGTGACCAACAGGGGGGTAAGGAGACCCAGTACTTC.

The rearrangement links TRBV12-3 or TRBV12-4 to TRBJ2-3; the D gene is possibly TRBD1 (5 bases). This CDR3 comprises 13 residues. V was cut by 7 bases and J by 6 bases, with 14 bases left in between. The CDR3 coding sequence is TGTGCCAGCACCCGACAGTTAAGGGATACGCAGTATTTT. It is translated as CASTRQLRDTQYF.

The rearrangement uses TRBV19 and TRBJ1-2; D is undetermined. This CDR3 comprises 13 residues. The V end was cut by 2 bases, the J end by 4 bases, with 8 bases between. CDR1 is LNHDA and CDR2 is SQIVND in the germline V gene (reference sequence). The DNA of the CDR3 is TGTGCCAGTAGTATAAAGTCTCGCTATGGCTACACCTTC. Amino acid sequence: CASSIKSRYGYTF.

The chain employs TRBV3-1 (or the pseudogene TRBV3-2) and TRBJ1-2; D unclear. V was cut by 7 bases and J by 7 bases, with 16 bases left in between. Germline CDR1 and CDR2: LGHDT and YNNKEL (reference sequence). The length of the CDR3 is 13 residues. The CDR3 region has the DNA TGTGCCAGCAATTCCGCAGCGGGCGTTGGCTACACCTTC. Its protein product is CASNSAAGVGYTF.

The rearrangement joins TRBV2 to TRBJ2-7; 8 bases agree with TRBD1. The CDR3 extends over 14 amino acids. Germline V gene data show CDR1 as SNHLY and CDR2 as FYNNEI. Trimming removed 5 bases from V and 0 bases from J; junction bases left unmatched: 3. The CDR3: CASSPGTGSYEQYF. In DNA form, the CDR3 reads TGTGCCAGCAGTCCCGGGACAGGCTCCTACGAGCAGTACTTC.